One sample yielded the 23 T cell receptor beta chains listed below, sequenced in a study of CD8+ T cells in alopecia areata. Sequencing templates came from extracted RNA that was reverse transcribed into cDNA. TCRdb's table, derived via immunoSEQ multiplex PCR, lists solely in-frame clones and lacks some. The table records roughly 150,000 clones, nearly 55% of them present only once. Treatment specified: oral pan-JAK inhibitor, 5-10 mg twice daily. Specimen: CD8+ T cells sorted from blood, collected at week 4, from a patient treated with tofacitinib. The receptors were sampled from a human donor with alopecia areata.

DNA of the CDR3: TGTGCCAGCAGCGTCTGGGAACGGGCCTCCTCCTACGAGCAGTACTTC. Amino acids: CASSVWERASSYEQYF. This sequence joins TRBV9 and TRBJ2-7; D is uncertain. The V gene's germline CDR1 is SGDLS and CDR2 YYNGEE. Trimming cost V 2 bases and J 0 bases, with 15 bases left between them. The CDR3 runs to 16 residues.

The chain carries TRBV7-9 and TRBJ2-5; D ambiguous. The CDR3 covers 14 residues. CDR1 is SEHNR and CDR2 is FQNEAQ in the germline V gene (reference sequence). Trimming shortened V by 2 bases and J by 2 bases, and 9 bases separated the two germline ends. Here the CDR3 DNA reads TGTGCCAGCAGCTTAAAAGGAGATCAAGAGACCCAGTACTTC. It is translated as CASSLKGDQETQYF.

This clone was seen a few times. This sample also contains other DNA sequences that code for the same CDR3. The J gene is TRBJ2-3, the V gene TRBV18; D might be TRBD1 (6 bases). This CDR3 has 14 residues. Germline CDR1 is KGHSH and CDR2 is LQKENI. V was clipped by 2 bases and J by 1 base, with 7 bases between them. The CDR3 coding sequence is TGTGCCAGCTCACCAAGACAGGGCACAGATACGCAGTATTTT. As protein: CASSPRQGTDTQYF.

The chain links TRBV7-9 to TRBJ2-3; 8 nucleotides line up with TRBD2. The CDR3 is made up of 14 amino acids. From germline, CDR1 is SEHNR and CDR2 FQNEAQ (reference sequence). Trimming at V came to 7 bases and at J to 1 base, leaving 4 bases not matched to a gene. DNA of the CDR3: TGTGCCAGCACCCTTAGCGGGGGCACAGATACGCAGTATTTT. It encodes CASTLSGGTDTQYF.

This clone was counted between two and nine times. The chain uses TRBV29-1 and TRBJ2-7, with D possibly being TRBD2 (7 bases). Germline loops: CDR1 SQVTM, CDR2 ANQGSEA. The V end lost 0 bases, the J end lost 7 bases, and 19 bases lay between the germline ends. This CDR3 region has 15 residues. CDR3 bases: TGCAGCGTTGAAGATCCTGGGGGGGGCCCCTCGGAGCAGTACTTC. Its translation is CSVEDPGGGPSEQYF.

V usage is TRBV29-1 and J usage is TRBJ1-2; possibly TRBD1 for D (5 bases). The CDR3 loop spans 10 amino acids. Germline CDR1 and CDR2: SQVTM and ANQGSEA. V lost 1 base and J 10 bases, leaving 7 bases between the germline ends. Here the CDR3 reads CSVEGRDYTF. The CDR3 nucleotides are TGCAGCGTTGAAGGCAGGGACTACACCTTC.

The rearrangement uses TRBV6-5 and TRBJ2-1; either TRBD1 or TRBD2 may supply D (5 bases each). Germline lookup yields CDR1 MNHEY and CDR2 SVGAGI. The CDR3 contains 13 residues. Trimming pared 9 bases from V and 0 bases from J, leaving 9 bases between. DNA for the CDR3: TGTGCCAGTCAGGGAGACTCCTACAATGAGCAGTTCTTC. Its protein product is CASQGDSYNEQFF.

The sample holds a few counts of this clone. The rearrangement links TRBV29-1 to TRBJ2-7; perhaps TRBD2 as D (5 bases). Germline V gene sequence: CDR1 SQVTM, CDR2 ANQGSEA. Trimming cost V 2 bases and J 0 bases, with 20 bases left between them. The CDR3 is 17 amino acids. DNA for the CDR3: TGCAGCGTTGAACTAGCACAGAGGGCGCGCAGCTCCTACGAGCAGTACTTC. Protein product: CSVELAQRARSSYEQYF.

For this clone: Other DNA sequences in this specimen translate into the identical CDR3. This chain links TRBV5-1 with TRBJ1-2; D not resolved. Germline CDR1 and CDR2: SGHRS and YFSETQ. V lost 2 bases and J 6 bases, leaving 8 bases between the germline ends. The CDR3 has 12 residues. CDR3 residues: CASSFGGNGYTF. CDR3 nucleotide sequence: TGCGCCAGCAGCTTTGGTGGGAATGGCTACACCTTC.

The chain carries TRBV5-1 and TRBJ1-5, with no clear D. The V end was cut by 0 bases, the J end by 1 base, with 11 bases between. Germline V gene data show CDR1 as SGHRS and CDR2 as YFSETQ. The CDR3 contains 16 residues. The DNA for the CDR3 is TGCGCCAGCAGCTTGGATGGGGAGAGAAGCAATCAGCCCCAGCATTTT. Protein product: CASSLDGERSNQPQHF.

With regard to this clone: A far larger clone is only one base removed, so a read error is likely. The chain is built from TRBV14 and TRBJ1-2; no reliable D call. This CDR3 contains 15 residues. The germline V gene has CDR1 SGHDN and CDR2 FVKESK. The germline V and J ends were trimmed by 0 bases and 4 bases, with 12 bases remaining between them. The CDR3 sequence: CASSQDRASGYGYTF. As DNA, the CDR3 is TGTGCCAGCAGCCAAGATAGGGCCAGCGGCTATGGCTACACCTTC.

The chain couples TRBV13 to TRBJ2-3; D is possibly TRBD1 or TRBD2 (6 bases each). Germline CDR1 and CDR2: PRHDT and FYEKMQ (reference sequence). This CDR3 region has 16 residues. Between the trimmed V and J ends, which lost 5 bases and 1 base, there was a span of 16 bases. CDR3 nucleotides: TGTGCCAGCAGCAACTTTGGGGGGCTTGGCACAGATACGCAGTATTTT. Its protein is CASSNFGGLGTDTQYF.

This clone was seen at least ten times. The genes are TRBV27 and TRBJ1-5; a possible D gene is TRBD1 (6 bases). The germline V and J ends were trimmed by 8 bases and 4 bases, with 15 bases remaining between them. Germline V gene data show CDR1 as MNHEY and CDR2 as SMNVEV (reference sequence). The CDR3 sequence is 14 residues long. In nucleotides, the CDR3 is TGTGCCAGCCGGTCGGGGGGCCCTAATCAGCCCCAGCATTTT. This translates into CASRSGGPNQPQHF.

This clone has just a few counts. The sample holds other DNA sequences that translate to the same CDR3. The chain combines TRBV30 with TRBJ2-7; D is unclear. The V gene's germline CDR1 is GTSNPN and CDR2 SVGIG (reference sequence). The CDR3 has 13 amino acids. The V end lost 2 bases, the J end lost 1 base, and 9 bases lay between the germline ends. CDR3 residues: CAWSPPRSYEQYF. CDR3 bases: TGTGCCTGGAGTCCGCCTCGGTCCTACGAGCAGTACTTC.

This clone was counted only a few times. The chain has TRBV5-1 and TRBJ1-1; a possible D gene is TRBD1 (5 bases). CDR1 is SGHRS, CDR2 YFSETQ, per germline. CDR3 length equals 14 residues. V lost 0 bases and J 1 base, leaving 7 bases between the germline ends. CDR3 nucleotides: TGCGCCAGCAGCTTGGGACAGCCGAACACTGAAGCTTTCTTT. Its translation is CASSLGQPNTEAFF. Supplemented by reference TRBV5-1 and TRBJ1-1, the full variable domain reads KAGVTQTPRYLIKTRGQQVTLSCSPISGHRSVSWYQQTPGQGLQFLFEYFSETQRNKGNFPGRFSGRQFSNSRSEMNVSTLELGDSALYLCASSLGQPNTEAFFGQGTRLTVV.

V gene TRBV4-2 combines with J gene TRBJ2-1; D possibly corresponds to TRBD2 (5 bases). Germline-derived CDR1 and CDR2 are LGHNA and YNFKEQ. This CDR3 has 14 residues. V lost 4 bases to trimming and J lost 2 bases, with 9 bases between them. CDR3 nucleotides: TGTGCCAGCAGCCCTCGACTACCCTACAATGAGCAGTTCTTC. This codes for CASSPRLPYNEQFF.

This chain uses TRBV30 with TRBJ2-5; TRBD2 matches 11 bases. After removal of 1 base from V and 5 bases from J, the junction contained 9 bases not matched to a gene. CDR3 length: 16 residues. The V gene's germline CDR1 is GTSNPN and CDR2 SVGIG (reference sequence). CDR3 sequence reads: CAWSALAGGLGETQYF. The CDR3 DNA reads TGTGCCTGGAGTGCTTTAGCGGGGGGGCTAGGCGAGACCCAGTACTTC.

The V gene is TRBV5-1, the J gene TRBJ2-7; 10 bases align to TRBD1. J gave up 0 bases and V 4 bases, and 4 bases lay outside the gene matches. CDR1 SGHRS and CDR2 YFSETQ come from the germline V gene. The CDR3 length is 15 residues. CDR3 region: CASSHRDRGSYEQYF. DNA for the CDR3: TGCGCCAGCAGCCACCGGGACAGGGGCTCCTACGAGCAGTACTTC.

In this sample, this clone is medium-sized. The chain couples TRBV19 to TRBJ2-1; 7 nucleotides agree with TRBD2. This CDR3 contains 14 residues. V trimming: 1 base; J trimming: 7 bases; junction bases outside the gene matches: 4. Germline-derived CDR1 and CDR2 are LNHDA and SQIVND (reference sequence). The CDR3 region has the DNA TGTGCCAGTAGTATAGCGGGGGGAGGGAATGAGCAGTTCTTC. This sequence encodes CASSIAGGGNEQFF. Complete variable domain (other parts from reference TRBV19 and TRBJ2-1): DGGITQSPKYLFRKEGQNVTLSCEQNLNHDAMYWYRQDPGQGLRLIYYSQIVNDFQKGDIAEGYSVSREKKESFPLTVTSAQKNPTAFYLCASSIAGGGNEQFFGPGTRLTVL.

The CDR3 protein is CASSEGGEADGYTF. DNA for the CDR3: TGTGCCAGCAGCGAAGGGGGCGAGGCTGATGGCTACACCTTC. The chain is built from TRBV9 and TRBJ1-2, with TRBD1 matching 7 bases. The CDR3 has 14 amino acids. The V gene's germline CDR1 is SGDLS and CDR2 YYNGEE. The ends lost 3 bases at V and 6 bases at J; junction bases unmatched: 8.

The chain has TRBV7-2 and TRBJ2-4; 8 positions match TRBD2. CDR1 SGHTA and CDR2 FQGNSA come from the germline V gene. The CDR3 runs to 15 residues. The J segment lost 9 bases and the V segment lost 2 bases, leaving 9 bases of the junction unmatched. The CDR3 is CASSLTGGPSIIQYF. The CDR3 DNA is TGTGCCAGCAGCTTAACGGGGGGGCCGAGTATCATTCAGTACTTC.

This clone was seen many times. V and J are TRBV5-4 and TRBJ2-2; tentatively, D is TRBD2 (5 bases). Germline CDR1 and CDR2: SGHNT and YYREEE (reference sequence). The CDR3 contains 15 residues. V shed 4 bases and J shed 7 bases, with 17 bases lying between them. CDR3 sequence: CASSQELANSGELFF. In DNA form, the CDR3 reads TGTGCCAGCAGCCAAGAGTTAGCGAATAGCGGGGAGCTGTTTTTT.

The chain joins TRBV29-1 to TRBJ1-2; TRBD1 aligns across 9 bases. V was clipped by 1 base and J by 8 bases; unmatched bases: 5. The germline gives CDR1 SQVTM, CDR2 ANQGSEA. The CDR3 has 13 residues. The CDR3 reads CSVEGDRVEGYTF. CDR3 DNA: TGCAGCGTTGAAGGGGACAGGGTAGAAGGCTACACCTTC.